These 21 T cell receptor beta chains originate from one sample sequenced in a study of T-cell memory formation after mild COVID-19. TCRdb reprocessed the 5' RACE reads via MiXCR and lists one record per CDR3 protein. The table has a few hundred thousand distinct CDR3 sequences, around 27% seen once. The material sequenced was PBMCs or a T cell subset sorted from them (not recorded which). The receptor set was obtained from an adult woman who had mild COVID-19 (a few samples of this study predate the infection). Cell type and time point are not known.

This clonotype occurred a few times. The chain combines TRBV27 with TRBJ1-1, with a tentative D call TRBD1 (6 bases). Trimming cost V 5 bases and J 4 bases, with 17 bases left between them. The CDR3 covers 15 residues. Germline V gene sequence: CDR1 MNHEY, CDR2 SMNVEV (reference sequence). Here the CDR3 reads CASSPQTGGGTEAFF. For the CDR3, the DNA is TGTGCCAGCAGTCCACAGACAGGCGGCGGCACTGAAGCTTTCTTT.

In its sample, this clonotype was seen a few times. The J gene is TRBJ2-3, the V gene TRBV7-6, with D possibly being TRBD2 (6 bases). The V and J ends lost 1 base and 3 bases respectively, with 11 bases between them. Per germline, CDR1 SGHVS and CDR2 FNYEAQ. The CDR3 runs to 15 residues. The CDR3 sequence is CASSLGRERTDTQYF. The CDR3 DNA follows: TGTGCCAGCAGCTTAGGACGGGAGAGGACAGATACGCAGTATTTT.

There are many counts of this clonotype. The CDR3 loop is CASSPRRGLWGQETQYF. The DNA for the CDR3 is TGTGCCAGCAGCCCCCGGCGAGGACTGTGGGGACAAGAGACCCAGTACTTC. This rearrangement joins TRBV5-6 to TRBJ2-5; the D gene is possibly TRBD2 (5 bases). Trimming cost V 4 bases and J 2 bases, with 21 bases left between them. This CDR3 is 17 amino acids long. Germline V gene lookup returns CDR1 SGHDT and CDR2 YYEEEE.

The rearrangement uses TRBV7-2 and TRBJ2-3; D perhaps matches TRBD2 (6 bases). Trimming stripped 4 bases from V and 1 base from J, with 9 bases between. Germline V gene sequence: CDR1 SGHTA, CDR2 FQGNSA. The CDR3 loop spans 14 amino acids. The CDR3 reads CASSSWGGTDTQYF. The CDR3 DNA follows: TGTGCCAGCAGCTCCTGGGGGGGCACAGATACGCAGTATTTT.

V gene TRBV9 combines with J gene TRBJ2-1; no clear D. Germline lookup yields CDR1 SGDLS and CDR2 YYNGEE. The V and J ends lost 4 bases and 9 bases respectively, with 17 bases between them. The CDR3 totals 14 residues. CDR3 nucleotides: TGTGCCAGCAGCCCCATGATGGGTCCCCGTGAGCAGTTCTTC. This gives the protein CASSPMMGPREQFF.

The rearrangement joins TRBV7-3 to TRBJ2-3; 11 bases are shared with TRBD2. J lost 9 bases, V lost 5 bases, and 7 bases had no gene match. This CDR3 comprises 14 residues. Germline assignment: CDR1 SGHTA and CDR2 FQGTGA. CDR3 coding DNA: TGTGCCAGCAGCCCAACTAGCGGGAGAGGAACGCAGTATTTT. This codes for CASSPTSGRGTQYF.

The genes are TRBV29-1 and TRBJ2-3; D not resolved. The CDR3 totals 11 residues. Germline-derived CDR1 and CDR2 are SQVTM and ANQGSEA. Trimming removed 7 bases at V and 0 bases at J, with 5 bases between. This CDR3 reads CSAPSTDTQYF. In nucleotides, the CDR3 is TGCAGCGCGCCCAGCACAGATACGCAGTATTTT.

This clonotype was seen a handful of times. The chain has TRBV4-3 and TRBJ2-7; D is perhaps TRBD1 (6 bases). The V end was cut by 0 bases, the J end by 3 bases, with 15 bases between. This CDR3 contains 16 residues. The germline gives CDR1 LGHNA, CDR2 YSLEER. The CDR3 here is CASSQDLGGMGYEQYF. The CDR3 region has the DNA TGCGCCAGCAGCCAAGATCTAGGGGGTATGGGCTACGAGCAGTACTTC.

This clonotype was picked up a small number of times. CDR3 DNA: TGCGCCAGCAGCTTTGGGGGGACAGCCTTCTACGAGCAGTACTTC. It yields the protein CASSFGGTAFYEQYF. This chain uses TRBV5-1 with TRBJ2-7, with D perhaps matching TRBD1 (7 bases). The CDR3 length is 15 residues. Trimming removed 2 bases at V and 3 bases at J, with 15 bases between. In germline, CDR1 is SGHRS, CDR2 YFSETQ.

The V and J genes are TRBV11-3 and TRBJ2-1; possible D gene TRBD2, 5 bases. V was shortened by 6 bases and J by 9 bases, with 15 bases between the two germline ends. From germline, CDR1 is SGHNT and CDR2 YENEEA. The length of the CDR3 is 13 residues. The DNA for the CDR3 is TGTGCCAGCAGTCCTACCAGGACTGGTGAGCAGTTCTTC. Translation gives CASSPTRTGEQFF.

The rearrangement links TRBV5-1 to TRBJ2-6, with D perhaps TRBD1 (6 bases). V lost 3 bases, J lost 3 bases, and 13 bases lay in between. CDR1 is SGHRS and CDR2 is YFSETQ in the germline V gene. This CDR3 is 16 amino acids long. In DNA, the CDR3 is TGCGCCAGCAGCTCTACAGGGCCGGGTGGGGCCAACGTCCTGACTTTC. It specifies CASSSTGPGGANVLTF.

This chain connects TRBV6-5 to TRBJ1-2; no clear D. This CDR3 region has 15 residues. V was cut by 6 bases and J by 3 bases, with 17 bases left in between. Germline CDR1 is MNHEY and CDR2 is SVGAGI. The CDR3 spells CASRPWPSGDYGYTF. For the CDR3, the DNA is TGTGCCAGCAGGCCCTGGCCGAGTGGGGACTATGGCTACACCTTC.

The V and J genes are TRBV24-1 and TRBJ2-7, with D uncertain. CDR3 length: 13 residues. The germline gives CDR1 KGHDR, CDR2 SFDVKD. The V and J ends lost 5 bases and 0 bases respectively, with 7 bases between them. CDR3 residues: CATSVGSSYEQYF. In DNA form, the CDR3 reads TGTGCCACCAGTGTGGGTAGCTCCTACGAGCAGTACTTC.

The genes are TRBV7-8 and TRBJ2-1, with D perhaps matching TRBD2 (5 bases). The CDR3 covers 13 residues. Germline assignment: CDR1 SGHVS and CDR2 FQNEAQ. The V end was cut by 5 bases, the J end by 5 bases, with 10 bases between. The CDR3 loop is CASSPDSHNEQFF. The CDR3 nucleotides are TGTGCCAGCAGCCCGGACTCACACAATGAGCAGTTCTTC.

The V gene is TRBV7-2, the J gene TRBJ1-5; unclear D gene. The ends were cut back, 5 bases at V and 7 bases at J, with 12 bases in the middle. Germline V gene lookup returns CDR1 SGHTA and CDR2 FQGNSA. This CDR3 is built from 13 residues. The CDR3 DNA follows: TGTGCCAGCAGCCCGGCAGTGGGACAGCCCCAGCATTTT. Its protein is CASSPAVGQPQHF.

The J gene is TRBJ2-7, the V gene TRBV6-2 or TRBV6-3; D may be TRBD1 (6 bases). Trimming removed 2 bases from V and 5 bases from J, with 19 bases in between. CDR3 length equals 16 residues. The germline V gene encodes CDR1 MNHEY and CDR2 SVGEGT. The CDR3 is CASSYQGPTGGNEQYF. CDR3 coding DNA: TGTGCCAGCAGTTACCAGGGCCCGACAGGAGGAAACGAGCAGTACTTC.

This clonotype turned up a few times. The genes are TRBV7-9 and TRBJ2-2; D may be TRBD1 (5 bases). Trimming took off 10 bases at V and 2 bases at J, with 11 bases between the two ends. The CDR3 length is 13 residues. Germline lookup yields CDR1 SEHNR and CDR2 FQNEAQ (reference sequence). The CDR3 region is CATLDRNTGELFF. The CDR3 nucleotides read TGTGCCACCCTCGACAGAAACACCGGGGAGCTGTTTTTT.

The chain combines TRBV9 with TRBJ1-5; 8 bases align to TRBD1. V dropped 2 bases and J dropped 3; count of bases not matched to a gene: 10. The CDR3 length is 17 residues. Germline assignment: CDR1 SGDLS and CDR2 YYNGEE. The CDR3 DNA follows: TGTGCCAGCAGCGTGACAGGGGCCCCGAGGGTCAATCAGCCCCAGCATTTT. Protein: CASSVTGAPRVNQPQHF. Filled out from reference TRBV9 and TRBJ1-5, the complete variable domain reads DSGVTQTPKHLITATGQRVTLRCSPRSGDLSVYWYQQSLDQGLQFLIQYYNGEERAKGNILERFSAQQFPDLHSELNLSSLELGDSALYFCASSVTGAPRVNQPQHFGDGTRLSIL.

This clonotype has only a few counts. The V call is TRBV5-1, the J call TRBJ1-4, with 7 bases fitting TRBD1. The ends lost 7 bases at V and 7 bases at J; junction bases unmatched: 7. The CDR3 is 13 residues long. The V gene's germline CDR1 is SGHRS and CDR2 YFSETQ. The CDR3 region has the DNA TGCGCCAGCGTACAGGGGCCGGGTGAAAAACTGTTTTTT. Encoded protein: CASVQGPGEKLFF.

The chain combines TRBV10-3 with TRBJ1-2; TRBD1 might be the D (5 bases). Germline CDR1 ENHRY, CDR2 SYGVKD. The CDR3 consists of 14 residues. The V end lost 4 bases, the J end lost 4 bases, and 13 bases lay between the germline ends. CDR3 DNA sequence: TGTGCCATCAGTGCTGCGGCGGGGGTCTATGGCTACACCTTC. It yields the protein CAISAAAGVYGYTF.

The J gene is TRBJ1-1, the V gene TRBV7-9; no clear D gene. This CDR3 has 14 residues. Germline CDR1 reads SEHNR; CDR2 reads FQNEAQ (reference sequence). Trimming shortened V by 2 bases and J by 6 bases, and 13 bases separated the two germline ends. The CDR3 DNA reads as TGTGCCAGCAGCTTAATTCCGTCCTTCTCTGAAGCTTTCTTT. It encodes CASSLIPSFSEAFF.